The 6 T cell receptor beta chains reported below all come from one sample, sequenced in a study of blood T cell repertoires in COVID-19. Profiled with immunoSEQ multiplex PCR; TCRdb holds only in-frame clones, not every one. The sample carries about 69,000 clones, roughly 87% recorded once. Sequencing was carried out using peripheral blood. All receptors come from a man older than 75 with acute or convalescent COVID-19.

This clone came up a few times. The chain is built from TRBV2 and TRBJ1-1; D perhaps matches TRBD1 (6 bases). Trimming removed 7 bases at V and 6 bases at J, with 18 bases between. Per the germline V gene, CDR1 is SNHLY and CDR2 is FYNNEI. CDR3 size: 14 residues. This CDR3 reads CASTVDRTLSEAFF. CDR3 bases: TGTGCCAGCACCGTCGACAGGACTCTTTCTGAAGCTTTCTTT. Full variable domain (remainder filled in from reference TRBV2 and TRBJ1-1): EPEVTQTPSHQVTQMGQEVILRCVPISNHLYFYWYRQILGQKVEFLVSFYNNEISEKSEIFDDQFSVERPDGSNFTLKIRSTKLEDSAMYFCASTVDRTLSEAFFGQGTRLTVV.

V usage is TRBV19 and J usage is TRBJ1-5, with 9 bases that match TRBD1. The ends lost 5 bases at V and 1 base at J; junction bases unmatched: 12. The germline V gene encodes CDR1 LNHDA and CDR2 SQIVND (reference sequence). The CDR3 has 18 amino acids. The CDR3, as DNA: TGTGCCAGTAGTGTTCCGGGACAGGGTTTCCCAAGCAATCAGCCCCAGCATTTT. Amino acids: CASSVPGQGFPSNQPQHF.

V is TRBV5-1 and J is TRBJ2-7; the match to TRBD1 covers 7 bases. The CDR3 runs to 14 residues. Unmatched junction bases numbered 7, after V lost 2 bases and J lost 5 bases. The germline CDR1 and CDR2 sequences are SGHRS and YFSETQ. The CDR3 sequence: CASSLNRGSNEQYF. In DNA form, the CDR3 reads TGCGCCAGCAGCTTAAACAGGGGATCGAACGAGCAGTACTTC.

The J gene is TRBJ2-1, the V gene TRBV21-1; the D call TRBD2 from the table was never checked on the DNA. TRBV21-1 is designated a pseudogene. This CDR3 spans 15 amino acids. The CDR3 nucleotides read TGTGCCAGCAGCAAAAGGTCTAGCAGATACAATGAGCAGTTCTTC. Protein product: CASSKRSSRYNEQFF.

The chain links TRBV6-6 to TRBJ1-5, with 12 bases lining up with TRBD1. J lost 6 bases, V lost 7 bases, and 10 bases had no gene match. Germline V gives CDR1 MNHNY, CDR2 SVGAGI (reference sequence). This CDR3 spans 16 amino acids. In nucleotides, the CDR3 is TGTGCCAGCACTAAAGGGACAGGGGGCGGCCCTCAGCCCCAGCATTTT. Amino acids: CASTKGTGGGPQPQHF.

The sample holds one count of this clone. J is TRBJ2-7 and V is TRBV29-1, with D perhaps matching TRBD2 (6 bases). The CDR3 has 15 amino acids. The V end was cut by 3 bases, the J end by 0 bases, with 15 bases between. From germline, CDR1 is SQVTM and CDR2 ANQGSEA. CDR3 residues: CSVDSGTSISYEQYF. CDR3 DNA sequence: TGCAGCGTTGACTCCGGGACTTCCATCTCCTACGAGCAGTACTTC.